This record looks at one T cell receptor (beta chain) sequence and its context. The antigen remains unidentified. The V gene's germline CDR1 is SEHNR and CDR2 FQNEAQ (reference sequence). The CDR3 has 17 residues. V shed 5 bases and J 1 base; nucleotides not matched to a gene: 11. In TCRdb, the 5' RACE reads were re-called with MiXCR into one record per CDR3 protein. The repertoire holds 620,000 or so distinct CDR3 sequences, with roughly 17% as singletons. This record comes from a study of T cells after yellow fever vaccination. Overall study context: Some fractions had low cell numbers, and these were prepared with SMART-Seq v4 Ultra Low Input. Study results and limitations: Clones that expanded after primary vaccination mostly reappeared after the booster (roughly 96% CD4, about 89% CD8). The bulk population could contribute abundant contaminating clonotypes to FACS-sorted repertoires. Though it reached lower strength, the secondary response hit its peak faster, day 5 versus 15.

This receptor was obtained from a man younger than 35 who received the YFV17D yellow fever vaccine. Sequenced here: PBMCs, sampled 5 days after the first yellow fever vaccination. V is TRBV7-9 and J is TRBJ2-5; 9 bases match TRBD2. The DNA of the CDR3 is TGTGCCAGCAGCCCTGGGACTAGCTTAGGACCCCAAGAGACCCAGTACTTC. Its translation: CASSPGTSLGPQETQYF.